This entry lists 32 T cell receptor beta chains sequenced from one sample in a study of a mutant IDH1 vaccine in newly diagnosed glioma. The antigens these receptors bind are not known. The table came from immunoSEQ multiplex PCR; TCRdb's copy has only in-frame clones and leaves some out. The data contain about 38,000 clones, around three quarters of them singletons. The time point is: week 5, during vaccination. Each dose of the vaccine consisted of 300 ug of mutant IDH1 20-mer peptide, with topical imiquimod. The sequenced sample was PBMCs, obtained from a glioma patient whose treatment included an IDH1 peptide vaccine. These receptors were collected from a man aged 35 to 55 with glioma.

This clone appeared a single time. The chain's CDR3 is CATSRDRNSNSPLHF. The CDR3 DNA is TGTGCCACCAGCAGAGATCGGAACTCGAATTCACCCCTCCACTTT. V and J are TRBV15 and TRBJ1-6; the D is unclear. V lost 0 bases, J lost 7 bases, and 10 bases lay in between. The germline V gene has CDR1 LNHNV and CDR2 YYDKDF (reference sequence). This CDR3 has 15 residues.

J is TRBJ2-7 and V is TRBV11-2, with 10 nucleotides matching TRBD2. Germline trimming cut 0 bases from V and 1 base from J; bases unmatched to any gene: 3. The germline V gene has CDR1 SGHAT and CDR2 FQNNGV. CDR3 size: 16 residues. CDR3 amino acids: CASSLEAGGLSYEQYF. The CDR3 region has the DNA TGTGCCAGCAGCTTAGAAGCGGGGGGGCTTTCCTACGAGCAGTACTTC.

CDR3 amino acids: CASSFRRIAQETQYF. CDR3 bases: TGTGCCAGCAGCTTCCGCCGGATCGCCCAAGAGACCCAGTACTTC. V is TRBV5-6 and J is TRBJ2-5; D not resolved. V was shortened by 2 bases and J by 1 base, with 12 bases between the two germline ends. Germline CDR1 is SGHDT and CDR2 is YYEEEE. This CDR3 region has 15 residues.

This clone was picked up one time. CDR3 nucleotide sequence: TGTGCCATCAGTGTTTCCGGGGGTCAGGCTGAAGCTTTCTTT. It specifies CAISVSGGQAEAFF. V is TRBV10-3 and J is TRBJ1-1, with D perhaps matching TRBD1 (5 bases). Germline-derived CDR1 and CDR2 are ENHRY and SYGVKD. The CDR3 contains 14 residues. With 4 bases removed from V and 6 bases from J, the gap between germline ends came to 15 bases.

This sequence joins TRBV9 and TRBJ1-6, with D tentatively TRBD1 (5 bases). V was pared by 0 bases and J by 7 bases, with 11 bases between. This CDR3 has 15 residues. Germline CDR1 reads SGDLS; CDR2 reads YYNGEE. CDR3 nucleotide sequence: TGTGCCAGCAGCGTAGATCCAGGGATGAATTCACCCCTCCACTTT. It codes for CASSVDPGMNSPLHF.

The chain employs TRBV18 and TRBJ1-6, with TRBD1 matching over 12 bases. This CDR3 has 17 residues. CDR1 is KGHSH and CDR2 is LQKENI in the germline V gene. Trimming took 1 base from V and 8 from J; bases not matched to a gene: 6. CDR3 region: CASSPRGQGAEYSPLHF. The CDR3 nucleotides are TGTGCCAGCTCACCACGGGGACAGGGGGCAGAGTATTCACCCCTCCACTTT.

The CDR3 region has the DNA TGTGCCAGCCTGTTCGGACAGGGGGCAGTCACTGAAGCTTTCTTT. Its translation: CASLFGQGAVTEAFF. The V gene is TRBV2, the J gene TRBJ1-1; TRBD1 aligns across 11 bases. J lost 4 bases, V lost 8 bases, and 9 bases had no gene match. The V gene's germline CDR1 is SNHLY and CDR2 FYNNEI. This CDR3 is 15 amino acids long.

This clone appeared once. The genes are TRBV5-4 and TRBJ2-5, with 7 bases lining up with TRBD2. The CDR3 loop spans 15 amino acids. J gave up 3 bases and V 3 bases, and 8 bases lay outside the gene matches. In germline, CDR1 is SGHNT, CDR2 YYREEE (reference sequence). CDR3 bases: TGTGCCAGCAGCTCTCCGACTAGCCCGAAAGAGACCCAGTACTTC. Its protein product is CASSSPTSPKETQYF. Together with reference TRBV5-4 and TRBJ2-5, the CDR3 gives the full variable domain: ETGVTQSPTHLIKTRGQQVTLRCSSQSGHNTVSWYQQALGQGPQFIFQYYREEENGRGNFPPRFSGLQFPNYSSELNVNALELDDSALYLCASSSPTSPKETQYFGPGTRLLVL.

The sample holds a few counts of this clone. This chain joins TRBV19 and TRBJ1-5, with D possibly TRBD1 on 6 matching bases. The V and J ends lost 3 bases and 4 bases respectively, with 10 bases between them. In germline, CDR1 is LNHDA, CDR2 SQIVND (reference sequence). The CDR3 totals 14 residues. CDR3 bases: TGTGCCAGTAGTATCAGGGGTTCTAATCAGCCCCAGCATTTT. The encoded protein is CASSIRGSNQPQHF.

The chain uses TRBV2 and TRBJ2-3, with D possibly matching TRBD2 (5 bases). Trimming took off 5 bases at V and 0 bases at J, with 15 bases between the two ends. The CDR3 has 16 residues. Per the germline V gene, CDR1 is SNHLY and CDR2 is FYNNEI. The CDR3 region is CASSHDYDSSTDTQYF. In nucleotides, the CDR3 is TGTGCCAGCAGTCACGACTACGACTCTAGCACAGATACGCAGTATTTT.

This clone came up once. V is TRBV4-2 and J is TRBJ1-2, with D maybe TRBD1 (5 bases). Germline values: CDR1 LGHNA, CDR2 YNFKEQ. CDR3 size: 17 residues. V was clipped by 3 bases and J by 3 bases, with 20 bases between them. The CDR3 bases are TGTGCCAGCAGCCATAAAATCCCAGGGTCGGTTGACTATGGCTACACCTTC. This sequence encodes CASSHKIPGSVDYGYTF.

The chain recombines TRBV5-1 with TRBJ2-7; 7 nucleotides match TRBD2. The CDR3 is 15 residues long. Germline CDR1 and CDR2: SGHRS and YFSETQ. V lost 4 bases, J lost 1 base, and 8 bases stayed unmatched. The CDR3 loop is CASSLLGEGSYEQYF. The DNA for the CDR3 is TGCGCCAGCAGCCTCCTCGGGGAGGGGTCCTACGAGCAGTACTTC.

The gene calls are TRBV5-1 and TRBJ1-4; D call uncertain. V was cut by 1 base and J by 8 bases, with 12 bases left in between. The CDR3 consists of 14 residues. Per the germline V gene, CDR1 is SGHRS and CDR2 is YFSETQ. The CDR3 DNA follows: TGCGCCAGCAGCTTGCTTGAAACCCAGGAAAAACTGTTTTTT. Translated, it gives CASSLLETQEKLFF. Based on the CDR3 plus reference TRBV5-1 and TRBJ1-4, the full variable domain is KAGVTQTPRYLIKTRGQQVTLSCSPISGHRSVSWYQQTPGQGLQFLFEYFSETQRNKGNFPGRFSGRQFSNSRSEMNVSTLELGDSALYLCASSLLETQEKLFFGSGTQLSVL.

The CDR3 here is CASSLAENQPQHF. The CDR3 region has the DNA TGTGCCAGCAGCTTGGCGGAGAATCAGCCCCAGCATTTT. The chain combines TRBV7-6 with TRBJ1-5; D gene unclear. The length of the CDR3 is 13 residues. Germline-derived CDR1 and CDR2 are SGHVS and FNYEAQ. Trimming cost V 3 bases and J 4 bases, with 7 bases left between them.

J is TRBJ2-7 and V is TRBV6-1; D is unclear. V was shortened by 3 bases and J by 1 base, with 13 bases between the two germline ends. In germline, CDR1 is MNHNS, CDR2 SASEGT. The CDR3 length is 15 residues. The CDR3 sequence is CASSDRSVGSYEQYF. CDR3 nucleotide sequence: TGTGCCAGCAGTGACAGGTCCGTGGGGTCCTACGAGCAGTACTTC.

The chain joins TRBV20-1 to TRBJ2-7; D ambiguous. Between the trimmed V and J ends, which lost 5 bases and 2 bases, there was a span of 7 bases. Germline-derived CDR1 and CDR2 are DFQATT and SNEGSKA (reference sequence). This CDR3 contains 11 residues. CDR3 in amino acids: CSAPEAYEQYF. The CDR3 DNA reads TGCAGTGCTCCAGAGGCCTACGAGCAGTACTTC.

The chain has TRBV2 and TRBJ1-5; a possible D gene is TRBD1 (6 bases). The CDR3 consists of 15 residues. Trimming took off 4 bases at V and 4 bases at J, with 14 bases between the two ends. The germline V gene has CDR1 SNHLY and CDR2 FYNNEI. CDR3 region: CASSVRTALNQPQHF. CDR3 sequence (DNA): TGTGCCAGCAGTGTCCGGACAGCTCTAAATCAGCCCCAGCATTTT.

This chain joins TRBV5-4 and TRBJ1-4; D may be TRBD1 (5 bases). Trimming took off 0 bases at V and 8 bases at J, with 14 bases between the two ends. The CDR3 is made up of 15 amino acids. Germline V lookup: CDR1 SGHNT, CDR2 YYREEE (reference sequence). This CDR3 reads CASSLGGGHPEKLFF. The CDR3 DNA sequence: TGTGCCAGCAGCTTGGGAGGTGGACATCCGGAAAAACTGTTTTTT.

The chain recombines TRBV7-8 with TRBJ2-5; D is possibly TRBD1 or TRBD2 (5 bases each). The germline V gene encodes CDR1 SGHVS and CDR2 FQNEAQ. The CDR3 runs 13 residues. Trimming removed 6 bases at V and 3 bases at J, with 11 bases between. CDR3 sequence reads: CASRRGREETQYF. In DNA form, the CDR3 reads TGTGCCAGCAGGAGGGGCCGGGAAGAGACCCAGTACTTC.

This rearrangement joins TRBV5-6 to TRBJ1-2, with 7 nucleotides matching TRBD1. Looked up from germline, CDR1 is SGHDT and CDR2 is YYEEEE. The CDR3 is 16 residues long. With 1 base clipped from V and 4 bases from J, the junction kept 10 bases outside the gene matches. This CDR3 reads CASSLLTGQNLYGYTF. CDR3 nucleotides: TGTGCCAGCAGCTTGTTGACAGGGCAAAACCTCTATGGCTACACCTTC. The full variable domain, completed using reference TRBV5-6 and TRBJ1-2, is DAGVTQSPTHLIKTRGQQVTLRCSPKSGHDTVSWYQQALGQGPQFIFQYYEEEERQRGNFPDRFSGHQFPNYSSELNVNALLLGDSALYLCASSLLTGQNLYGYTFGSGTRLTVV.

The J gene is TRBJ2-2, the V gene TRBV4-2; TRBD1 or TRBD2 may be the D gene (5 bases each). CDR1 is LGHNA and CDR2 is YNFKEQ in the germline V gene. This CDR3 contains 16 residues. Trimming removed 1 base at V and 7 bases at J, with 16 bases between. CDR3 DNA: TGTGCCAGCAGCCAAGTGACAAACGGGGCCCGCGGGGAGCTGTTTTTT. It yields the protein CASSQVTNGARGELFF.

The chain employs TRBV7-2 and TRBJ1-2; possible D gene TRBD1, 5 bases. Germline V lookup: CDR1 SGHTA, CDR2 FQGNSA. The CDR3 is 13 residues long. Trimming took off 4 bases at V and 4 bases at J, with 10 bases between the two ends. CDR3 amino acids: CASSSTGVYGYTF. CDR3 bases: TGTGCCAGCAGCTCAACAGGTGTCTATGGCTACACCTTC.

The gene calls are TRBV7-9 and TRBJ2-5; D possibly corresponds to TRBD2 (6 bases). The germline gives CDR1 SEHNR, CDR2 FQNEAQ (reference sequence). The CDR3 contains 12 residues. The ends were cut back, 5 bases at V and 7 bases at J, with 11 bases in the middle. In DNA, the CDR3 is TGTGCCAGCAGCCGGGACTCGGGGACCCAGTACTTC. This sequence encodes CASSRDSGTQYF. The full variable domain, with the rest looked up from reference TRBV7-9 and TRBJ2-5, is DTGVSQNPRHKITKRGQNVTFRCDPISEHNRLYWYRQTLGQGPEFLTYFQNEAQLEKSRLLSDRFSAERPKGSFSTLEIQRTEQGDSAMYLCASSRDSGTQYFGPGTRLLVL.

V and J are TRBV14 and TRBJ1-6; D call uncertain. V was cut by 1 base and J by 3 bases, with 7 bases left in between. Germline CDR1 is SGHDN and CDR2 is FVKESK. The CDR3 has 15 residues. CDR3 region: CASSQGPGYNSPLHF. The CDR3 nucleotides read TGTGCCAGCAGCCAAGGGCCCGGCTATAATTCACCCCTCCACTTT.

V gene TRBV5-5 combines with J gene TRBJ1-4; D may be TRBD1 (5 bases). The CDR3 contains 16 residues. Per the germline V gene, CDR1 is SGHKS and CDR2 is YYEKEE (reference sequence). Trimming left V 1 base short and J 5 bases short, with 15 bases between. The CDR3 bases are TGTGCCAGCAGCTTGCCGGCGGGGGTTGGAAATGAAAAACTGTTTTTT. Amino acids: CASSLPAGVGNEKLFF.

The rearrangement uses TRBV18 and TRBJ2-5; no firm D call. V lost 2 bases and J 9 bases, leaving 7 bases between the germline ends. The germline gives CDR1 KGHSH, CDR2 LQKENI. This CDR3 has 11 residues. The CDR3 coding sequence is TGTGCCAGCTCACCAAACGAGGCCCAGTACTTC. Translating it yields CASSPNEAQYF.

This chain connects TRBV30 to TRBJ1-2; D is undetermined. V was clipped by 1 base and J by 4 bases, with 13 bases between them. Germline V gene sequence: CDR1 GTSNPN, CDR2 SVGIG (reference sequence). The CDR3 has 14 amino acids. CDR3 amino acids: CAWSGPSVSYGYTF. In DNA, the CDR3 is TGTGCCTGGAGTGGACCCTCCGTCTCCTATGGCTACACCTTC. The full variable domain, rest sourced from reference TRBV30 and TRBJ1-2, is SQTIHQWPATLVQPVGSPLSLECTVEGTSNPNLYWYRQAAGRGLQLLFYSVGIGQISSEVPQNLSASRPQDRQFILSSKKLLLSDSGFYLCAWSGPSVSYGYTFGSGTRLTVV.

V is TRBV30 and J is TRBJ1-6, with a tentative D call TRBD1 (5 bases). The CDR3 loop spans 13 amino acids. Trimming removed 1 base from V and 5 bases from J, with 6 bases in between. The germline V gene encodes CDR1 GTSNPN and CDR2 SVGIG (reference sequence). The CDR3 nucleotides read TGTGCCTGGAGTGGACAGAATAATTCACCCCTCCACTTT. As protein: CAWSGQNNSPLHF.

V usage is TRBV6-5 and J usage is TRBJ2-2; 10 nucleotides align to TRBD2. V trimming: 2 bases; J trimming: 7 bases; junction bases outside the gene matches: 4. Germline lookup yields CDR1 MNHEY and CDR2 SVGAGI. This CDR3 spans 15 amino acids. The DNA of the CDR3 is TGTGCCAGCAGTTACGAGCGGGGGGGGATCGGGGAGCTGTTTTTT. Residues: CASSYERGGIGELFF.

The rearrangement links TRBV4-1 to TRBJ1-6, with D uncertain. Trimming cost V 10 bases and J 11 bases, with 18 bases left between them. The germline V gene encodes CDR1 MGHRA and CDR2 YSYEKL. The CDR3 has 13 residues. The CDR3 bases are TGCGCCACATCATTTGAGGGAGCGGCACCCCTCCACTTT. Protein product: CATSFEGAAPLHF.

The chain carries TRBV4-1 and TRBJ1-2; 9 nucleotides align to TRBD1. J was trimmed by 5 bases and V by 4 bases; bases with no gene match: 8. The germline gives CDR1 MGHRA, CDR2 YSYEKL. The CDR3 is 15 amino acids. The CDR3: CASSPAETGGYGYTF. The CDR3, as DNA: TGCGCCAGCAGCCCTGCCGAGACAGGGGGGTATGGCTACACCTTC.

This clone was observed a few times. This chain connects TRBV6-1 to TRBJ1-6, with no clear D. The CDR3 length is 16 residues. In germline, CDR1 is MNHNS, CDR2 SASEGT. Trimming pared 4 bases from V and 7 bases from J, leaving 17 bases between. DNA for the CDR3: TGTGCCAGCAGTGTGCGGTCCCCGGCATCCAATTCACCCCTCCACTTT. It is translated as CASSVRSPASNSPLHF.